This entry lists 28 T cell receptor beta chains sequenced from one sample in a study of blood T cell repertoires in COVID-19. Some clones are missing from TCRdb's copy, which holds only in-frame ones; the method was immunoSEQ multiplex PCR. The data show some 99,000 clones, around 82% seen once. Sequencing was performed on peripheral blood. The receptor set was obtained from a human donor in a cohort sampled during active or convalescent COVID-19.

The CDR3 loop is CASSLAQEGEQFF. The CDR3 nucleotides are TGTGCCAGCAGCTTAGCCCAGGAGGGTGAGCAGTTCTTC. The rearrangement uses TRBV7-8 and TRBJ2-1, with D possibly being TRBD2 (6 bases). In germline, CDR1 is SGHVS, CDR2 FQNEAQ. Trimming removed 0 bases at V and 9 bases at J, with 9 bases between. The CDR3 covers 13 residues.

This clone was counted once. The chain recombines TRBV28 with TRBJ1-5; D call uncertain. The CDR3 contains 14 residues. The V gene's germline CDR1 is MDHEN and CDR2 SYDVKM. Trimming pared 2 bases from V and 10 bases from J, leaving 15 bases between. The CDR3, as DNA: TGTGCCAGCAGTTTAGGGCCCGCGCTCAGACCCCAGCATTTT. Translated, it gives CASSLGPALRPQHF.

J is TRBJ2-1 and V is TRBV11-2, with 7 bases lining up with TRBD2. Trimming cost V 5 bases and J 0 bases; bases outside gene matches: 4. Germline V gene data show CDR1 as SGHAT and CDR2 as FQNNGV. The CDR3 totals 15 residues. The CDR3 sequence is CASSPGTTSYNEQFF. The CDR3 DNA reads as TGTGCCAGCAGCCCGGGGACTACCTCCTACAATGAGCAGTTCTTC.

The chain combines TRBV7-9 with TRBJ1-6; TRBD1 aligns across 7 bases. The CDR3 is 15 residues long. The germline gives CDR1 SEHNR, CDR2 FQNEAQ (reference sequence). V dropped 4 bases and J dropped 7; count of bases not matched to a gene: 7. The CDR3 protein is CASSSGGRGNSPLHF. The DNA for the CDR3 is TGTGCCAGCAGCTCCGGCGGCAGGGGGAATTCACCCCTCCACTTT.

V and J are TRBV6-1 and TRBJ1-1; D gene unclear. Germline lookup yields CDR1 MNHNS and CDR2 SASEGT. Trimming took 3 bases from V and 1 from J, leaving 12 bases between them. The CDR3 spans 15 residues. The CDR3 nucleotides read TGTGCCAGCAGTGATGTAGTTGTTCGGAACACTGAAGCTTTCTTT. Its translation: CASSDVVVRNTEAFF.

The chain recombines TRBV12-3 or TRBV12-4 with TRBJ1-2; D is ambiguous. CDR3 size: 11 residues. Trimming cost V 10 bases and J 6 bases, with 12 bases left between them. CDR3 nucleotides: TGTGCCACGGGAGGCAGAAATGGCTACACCTTC. Its protein product is CATGGRNGYTF.

The genes are TRBV5-6 and TRBJ1-6, with 9 bases identical to TRBD1. The CDR3 totals 17 residues. Trimming took 2 bases from V and 3 from J; bases not matched to a gene: 6. Germline V gives CDR1 SGHDT, CDR2 YYEEEE. In DNA form, the CDR3 reads TGTGCCAGCAGCTTTACGCAGGGACAGGGCTATAATTCACCCCTCCACTTT. Translating gives CASSFTQGQGYNSPLHF.

A few counts support this clone. The CDR3 region has the DNA TGTGCCAGTAGTCCCAGGGGGAACCTTCTGAACACTGAAGCTTTCTTT. Translating it yields CASSPRGNLLNTEAFF. The chain links TRBV19 to TRBJ1-1, with 7 bases fitting TRBD1. Looked up from germline, CDR1 is LNHDA and CDR2 is SQIVND (reference sequence). CDR3 size: 16 residues. The J segment lost 0 bases and the V segment lost 5 bases, leaving 9 bases of the junction unmatched.

The table lists this clone with a count of one. The genes are TRBV28 and TRBJ2-1, with 12 bases lining up with TRBD2. This CDR3 comprises 16 residues. J lost 7 bases, V lost 5 bases, and 9 bases had no gene match. Germline values: CDR1 MDHEN, CDR2 SYDVKM. The chain's CDR3 is CASSLTSGRNLNEQFF. CDR3 DNA: TGTGCCAGCAGTCTAACTAGCGGGAGGAATCTGAATGAGCAGTTCTTC.

The gene calls are TRBV6-5 and TRBJ1-4; D possibly corresponds to TRBD1 (5 bases). The germline V gene has CDR1 MNHEY and CDR2 SVGAGI. This CDR3 has 14 residues. Trimming shortened V by 7 bases and J by 4 bases, and 13 bases separated the two germline ends. Written as DNA, the CDR3 is TGTGCCAGCACCTCAGGGTTGGTTAATGAAAAACTGTTTTTT. Its translation: CASTSGLVNEKLFF.

Turning to this clone: The same CDR3 can be traced to other DNA sequences in this sample. The chain has TRBV5-1 and TRBJ1-4, with 7 bases aligning to TRBD1. Germline CDR1 is SGHRS and CDR2 is YFSETQ. This CDR3 is 14 amino acids long. The ends lost 2 bases at V and 8 bases at J; junction bases unmatched: 6. The CDR3 protein is CASSFQGGEEKLFF. As DNA, the CDR3 is TGCGCCAGCAGCTTTCAGGGGGGAGAAGAAAAACTGTTTTTT.

This clone was counted only a few times. The V gene is TRBV5-1, the J gene TRBJ2-7; 8 bases are a match to TRBD1. The V and J ends lost 0 bases and 4 bases, in that order; junction bases with no gene match: 3. The CDR3 runs to 14 residues. Germline loops: CDR1 SGHRS, CDR2 YFSETQ. CDR3 in amino acids: CASSLGDRSYEQYF. CDR3 nucleotide sequence: TGCGCCAGCAGCTTGGGGGACAGGTCTTACGAGCAGTACTTC.

The V gene is TRBV12-5, the J gene TRBJ1-6, with TRBD1 identical over 9 bases. Looked up from germline, CDR1 is LGHNT and CDR2 is FRNRAP. V was pared by 1 base and J by 9 bases, with 7 bases of the junction left unmatched. There are 16 residues in the CDR3. CDR3 residues: CASGLGTGGSGSPLHF. CDR3 DNA sequence: TGTGCTAGTGGTTTGGGAACAGGGGGCTCGGGTTCACCCCTCCACTTT.

V is TRBV7-2 and J is TRBJ2-5, with 9 bases matching TRBD2. After removal of 2 bases from V and 5 bases from J, the junction contained 9 bases not matched to a gene. Germline lookup yields CDR1 SGHTA and CDR2 FQGNSA. This CDR3 contains 16 residues. CDR3 residues: CASSLYSSGTKETQYF. The CDR3 DNA reads as TGTGCCAGCAGCTTATATTCTAGCGGGACCAAGGAGACCCAGTACTTC.

The DNA for the CDR3 is TGTGCCAGCAGCTTAGATCGGGGGGAAGGTGGCTACACCTTC. Its translation: CASSLDRGEGGYTF. The chain has TRBV11-2 and TRBJ1-2, with a tentative D call TRBD1 (5 bases). The CDR3 has 14 amino acids. Germline-derived CDR1 and CDR2 are SGHAT and FQNNGV. V lost 0 bases, J lost 7 bases, and 12 bases lay in between. Supplemented by reference TRBV11-2 and TRBJ1-2, the full variable domain reads EAGVAQSPRYKIIEKRQSVAFWCNPISGHATLYWYQQILGQGPKLLIQFQNNGVVDDSQLPKDRFSAERLKGVDSTLKIQPAKLEDSAVYLCASSLDRGEGGYTFGSGTRLTVV.

This clone has a handful of counts. The chain has TRBV27 and TRBJ1-1, with 9 bases aligning to TRBD1. V trimming: 6 bases; J trimming: 7 bases; junction bases outside the gene matches: 6. Germline CDR1 is MNHEY and CDR2 is SMNVEV (reference sequence). The CDR3 length is 13 residues. CDR3 sequence: CASRPWDRVEAFF. Here the CDR3 DNA reads TGTGCCAGCAGACCTTGGGACAGGGTTGAAGCTTTCTTT.

In DNA, the CDR3 is TGTGCCAGCAGTGCGTCGGGACAGGTTGGCTACACCTTC. Amino acids: CASSASGQVGYTF. The rearrangement links TRBV25-1 to TRBJ1-2; 8 nucleotides agree with TRBD1. Germline trimming cut 4 bases from V and 7 bases from J; bases unmatched to any gene: 5. The CDR3 contains 13 residues. Germline CDR1 MGHDK, CDR2 SYGVNS.

This rearrangement joins TRBV6-5 to TRBJ1-2, with a possible D match to TRBD1 (5 bases). Per the germline V gene, CDR1 is MNHEY and CDR2 is SVGAGI. V was cut by 2 bases and J by 5 bases, with 15 bases left in between. The CDR3 is made up of 15 amino acids. CDR3 in amino acids: CASSYTRPRGYGYTF. CDR3 DNA sequence: TGTGCCAGCAGTTACACCCGCCCCCGGGGGTATGGCTACACCTTC.

This chain uses TRBV25-1 with TRBJ1-3; 8 nucleotides line up with TRBD1. The CDR3 spans 17 residues. Germline-derived CDR1 and CDR2 are MGHDK and SYGVNS. The V segment lost 6 bases and the J segment 0 bases; nucleotides outside the gene matches: 10. The CDR3 protein is CASRGDRHPGSGNTIYF. CDR3 sequence (DNA): TGTGCCAGCAGGGGGGACAGGCATCCTGGCTCTGGAAACACCATATATTTT.

This rearrangement joins TRBV5-6 to TRBJ2-7, with D possibly being TRBD1 (7 bases). CDR3 length: 15 residues. V was cut by 0 bases and J by 3 bases, with 13 bases left in between. The germline CDR1 and CDR2 sequences are SGHDT and YYEEEE. This CDR3 reads CASSLGGAGGYEQYF. The DNA of the CDR3 is TGTGCCAGCAGCTTGGGCGGGGCAGGGGGCTACGAGCAGTACTTC.

This chain uses TRBV24-1 with TRBJ2-5; TRBD2 aligns across 9 bases. J lost 7 bases, V lost 4 bases, and 3 bases had no gene match. CDR1 and CDR2 (germline): KGHDR, SFDVKD. CDR3 length equals 13 residues. The CDR3 is CATSEPGLATQYF. CDR3 DNA sequence: TGTGCCACCAGTGAACCGGGACTAGCGACCCAGTACTTC.

This chain links TRBV18 with TRBJ1-2; 9 nucleotides line up with TRBD1. The V segment lost 3 bases and the J segment 5 bases; nucleotides outside the gene matches: 4. The germline gives CDR1 KGHSH, CDR2 LQKENI. There are 14 residues in the CDR3. CDR3 coding DNA: TGTGCCAGCTCACCCCTCGACAGGGGGTATGGCTACACCTTC. This translates into CASSPLDRGYGYTF.

The chain has TRBV11-2 and TRBJ2-6; weak D call: TRBD2 (5 bases). From germline, CDR1 is SGHAT and CDR2 FQNNGV. Trimming took 0 bases from V and 1 from J, leaving 13 bases between them. CDR3 length equals 18 residues. The chain's CDR3 is CASSLDRGFPSGANVLTF. DNA of the CDR3: TGTGCCAGCAGCTTAGATCGGGGTTTTCCGTCTGGGGCCAACGTCCTGACTTTC.

The gene calls are TRBV6-5 and TRBJ2-3; the match to TRBD2 covers 11 bases. The CDR3 is 15 amino acids. Per germline, CDR1 MNHEY and CDR2 SVGAGI. V dropped 6 bases and J dropped 7; count of bases not matched to a gene: 9. The CDR3 nucleotides are TGTGCCAGCAGCCCGATAGCGGGGGGGCCCTATACGCAGTATTTT. Encoded protein: CASSPIAGGPYTQYF.

V is TRBV7-9 and J is TRBJ2-3; D is possibly TRBD1 (6 bases). Trimming cost V 7 bases and J 2 bases, with 16 bases left between them. Looked up from germline, CDR1 is SEHNR and CDR2 is FQNEAQ (reference sequence). There are 15 residues in the CDR3. The CDR3 spells CASTQVQGFTDTQYF. The CDR3 DNA is TGTGCCAGCACCCAGGTACAGGGTTTCACAGATACGCAGTATTTT. The full variable domain, with the rest looked up from reference TRBV7-9 and TRBJ2-3, is DTGVSQNPRHKITKRGQNVTFRCDPISEHNRLYWYRQTLGQGPEFLTYFQNEAQLEKSRLLSDRFSAERPKGSFSTLEIQRTEQGDSAMYLCASTQVQGFTDTQYFGPGTRLTVL.

V gene TRBV9 combines with J gene TRBJ2-1; 7 nucleotides line up with TRBD1. CDR1 and CDR2 (germline): SGDLS, YYNGEE. The CDR3 covers 15 residues. J lost 9 bases, V lost 3 bases, and 12 bases had no gene match. CDR3 sequence (DNA): TGTGCCAGCAGCGCCGACCCCGACAGGGAAAGTGAGCAGTTCTTC. Its protein product is CASSADPDRESEQFF. The full variable domain, its missing parts supplied by reference TRBV9 and TRBJ2-1, is DSGVTQTPKHLITATGQRVTLRCSPRSGDLSVYWYQQSLDQGLQFLIQYYNGEERAKGNILERFSAQQFPDLHSELNLSSLELGDSALYFCASSADPDRESEQFFGPGTRLTVL.

The chain recombines TRBV19 with TRBJ1-5; 9 nucleotides agree with TRBD1. V shed 3 bases, J shed 0 bases, and the junction held 6 bases outside the gene matches. This CDR3 is 17 amino acids long. Germline lookup yields CDR1 LNHDA and CDR2 SQIVND (reference sequence). This chain's CDR3 is CASSITGGAGSNQPQHF. DNA for the CDR3: TGTGCCAGTAGTATCACAGGGGGCGCGGGTAGCAATCAGCCCCAGCATTTT. The full variable domain, rest sourced from reference TRBV19 and TRBJ1-5, is DGGITQSPKYLFRKEGQNVTLSCEQNLNHDAMYWYRQDPGQGLRLIYYSQIVNDFQKGDIAEGYSVSREKKESFPLTVTSAQKNPTAFYLCASSITGGAGSNQPQHFGDGTRLSIL.

V is TRBV2 and J is TRBJ2-7; D remains unclear. Germline V lookup: CDR1 SNHLY, CDR2 FYNNEI. This CDR3 contains 13 residues. V was clipped by 2 bases and J by 3 bases, with 8 bases between them. The CDR3 reads CASSEQSDYEQYF. The CDR3 coding sequence is TGTGCCAGCAGTGAACAAAGCGACTACGAGCAGTACTTC.